The TCR beta chain described here comes from a study of shared clonotypes between healthy human individuals. The study's findings and limits: When compared with the clonotypes that were shared by all four sorted-subset donors, the non-shared clonotypes turned out to have lower generation probabilities.

Remarks on this clone: What it binds is unknown.

Measured with immunoSEQ multiplex PCR; TCRdb has only the in-frame clones, and not every one. Of approximately 530,000 clones in the sample, around 95% were seen once. V gave up 5 bases and J gave up 5 bases; unmatched junction bases: 4. This CDR3 spans 13 amino acids. The V gene's germline CDR1 is WNHNN and CDR2 SYGVQD (reference sequence). The chain couples TRBV10-1 to TRBJ1-2; 8 bases map to TRBD1. The clonotype was recovered from a woman aged 25 to 39 in good health. The sequenced sample was naive CD4+ T cells sorted from blood. The subset here: CD45RA+ positively selected. CDR3 sequence (DNA): TGCGCCAGCAGTCCGGGACAGGCTTATGGCTACACCTTC. Amino acid sequence: CASSPGQAYGYTF.